The rows below give T cell receptor beta chains drawn from one sample of a study of control samples from healthy donors and cancer patients. The assay was immunoSEQ multiplex PCR, and TCRdb's table has in-frame clones only and misses some. The table records some 150,000 clones, less than 95% of them present only once. Sequencing was performed on PBMCs. These receptors were obtained from a man in his sixties with colorectal cancer. Each CDR3 is given with its conserved first and last residue. The D gene is left open where the match is weak. Some rows mark clone size as missing; the rest say once, few, many or name a class of expanded clone.

length	V	J	size	D	DNA	CDR3
18	TRBV19	TRBJ1-5	few	NA	TGTGCCAGTACCATGGGCGTAGACCGAAGTTATAGCAATCAGCCCCAGCATTTT	CASTMGVDRSYSNQPQHF
17	TRBV7-2	TRBJ2-1	NA	TRBD1	TGTGCCAGCAGCTTAGGGTTGGGGGACAGGGACTACAATGAGCAGTTCTTC	CASSLGLGDRDYNEQFF
13	TRBV30	TRBJ1-1	NA	NA	TGTGCCTGGAGTGTACTAGTGAACACTGAAGCTTTCTTT	CAWSVLVNTEAFF
15	TRBV6-4	TRBJ2-2	NA	NA	TGTGCCAGCAGTGTCCAACAGGGCGACACCGGGGAGCTGTTTTTT	CASSVQQGDTGELFF
17	TRBV7-2	TRBJ2-3	NA	TRBD2	TGTGCCAGCAGCCCCAAAGGGGTAGCGGGGGCCGGAGATACGCAGTATTTT	CASSPKGVAGAGDTQYF
14	TRBV28	TRBJ2-1	once	TRBD1	TGTGCCAGCAGTTTGCGACAGGGTCAGGATGAGCAGTTCTTC	CASSLRQGQDEQFF
14	TRBV28	TRBJ1-1	NA	NA	TGTGCCAGCAGTGGGCATGGGGCGGGCACTGAAGCTTTCTTT	CASSGHGAGTEAFF
15	TRBV5-1	TRBJ1-1	NA	NA	TGCGCCAGCAGCGGGGCGTCCCCCGCGGGCACTGAAGCTTTCTTT	CASSGASPAGTEAFF
16	TRBV7-8	TRBJ2-3	NA	TRBD2	TGTGCCAGCAGCTTAACCGGGACTAGCGGCCTAGATACGCAGTATTTT	CASSLTGTSGLDTQYF
15	TRBV19	TRBJ1-1	NA	TRBD1	TGTGCCAGTAGTAGTGGCGGGACAGGGGGCACTGAAGCTTTCTTT	CASSSGGTGGTEAFF
15	TRBV5-1	TRBJ2-1	NA	TRBD2	TGCGCCAGCAGCTTGGTGCGGGGGGGCCGGGCTGAGCAGTTCTTC	CASSLVRGGRAEQFF
13	TRBV12-3/TRBV12-4	TRBJ2-7	once	TRBD1	TGTGCCAGCAGTTTAACAGGGGCGGGCGAGCAGTACTTC	CASSLTGAGEQYF
12	TRBV27	TRBJ2-7	NA	TRBD2	TGTGCCAGCAGTCCTAGCGGGGGGGCCGCGTACTTC	CASSPSGGAAYF
15	TRBV27	TRBJ2-5	NA	NA	TGTGCCAGCAGTTTAAGGGGGGCAGCCTTAGAGACCCAGTACTTC	CASSLRGAALETQYF
15	TRBV5-4	TRBJ1-2	NA	TRBD1	TGTGCCAGCAGCCCTGGACAGGGGGATCACTATGGCTACACCTTC	CASSPGQGDHYGYTF
14	TRBV7-2	TRBJ2-1	NA	TRBD2	TGTGCCAGCAGCTTACCCGGGGGGAGGAATGAGCAGTTCTTC	CASSLPGGRNEQFF
13	TRBV30	TRBJ2-1	NA	NA	TGTGCCTGGGAAGGGGGGGTGGACAATGAGCAGTTCTTC	CAWEGGVDNEQFF
13	TRBV5-8	TRBJ2-1	NA	NA	TGTGCCGGGAAGAGGGGCAACTACAATGAGCAGTTCTTC	CAGKRGNYNEQFF
17	TRBV9	TRBJ1-5	NA	TRBD1	TGTGCCAGCAGCGTAGCTAGGACAGGGGAAGGCAATCAGCCCCAGCATTTT	CASSVARTGEGNQPQHF
15	TRBV5-6	TRBJ2-1	NA	TRBD2	TGTGCCAGCAGCCCAGCGGGACGGGAGAACTATGAGCAGTTCTTC	CASSPAGRENYEQFF
15	TRBV4-3	TRBJ1-2	NA	TRBD1	TGCGCCAGCAGCCAAGATCTGGACAGGGAGTATGGCTACACCTTC	CASSQDLDREYGYTF
14	TRBV5-8	TRBJ2-3	NA	NA	TGTGCCAGCAGCTTGGCATCCCACACAGATACGCAGTATTTT	CASSLASHTDTQYF
14	TRBV6-2/TRBV6-3	TRBJ1-5	once	NA	TGTGCCAGCAGTTACTCAGGGGGGGGACAGCCCCAGCATTTT	CASSYSGGGQPQHF
16	TRBV24-1	TRBJ2-5	NA	TRBD2	TGTGCCACCAGTGATTTGGAGCGGGGGGGTAAAGAGACCCAGTACTTC	CATSDLERGGKETQYF
15	TRBV15	TRBJ2-3	NA	TRBD2	TGTGCCACCAGCTCCCTAGCGGCTAGCACAGATACGCAGTATTTT	CATSSLAASTDTQYF
13	TRBV6-2/TRBV6-3	TRBJ2-4	NA	NA	TGTGCCAGCAGTTACCCCGGACAAAACATTCAGTACTTC	CASSYPGQNIQYF
14	TRBV5-1	TRBJ1-2	NA	TRBD1	TGCGCCAGCAGCTCACCGGGACAGGGCTATGGCTACACCTTC	CASSSPGQGYGYTF
15	TRBV4-1	TRBJ1-1	once	TRBD1	TGCGCCAGCAGCCATGGGACAGGCCTGAACACTGAAGCTTTCTTT	CASSHGTGLNTEAFF
14	TRBV6-5	TRBJ2-1	NA	TRBD2	TGTGCCAGCAGTCCCAGCGGGGAATACAATGAGCAGTTCTTC	CASSPSGEYNEQFF
14	TRBV5-1	TRBJ1-2	NA	TRBD1	TGCGCCAGCAGCTTGGGACAGGGAAACTATGGCTACACCTTC	CASSLGQGNYGYTF
16	TRBV3-1/TRBV3-2	TRBJ2-1	NA	TRBD2	TGTGCCAGCAGCCAAGGAGTAGCGGGACTTTACAATGAGCAGTTCTTC	CASSQGVAGLYNEQFF
16	TRBV7-9	TRBJ2-3	NA	TRBD2	TGTGCCAGCAGCTTAGGGAGCGGGGGGGCAACAGATACGCAGTATTTT	CASSLGSGGATDTQYF
14	TRBV7-8	TRBJ1-1	NA	TRBD1	TGTGCCAGCAGCCCTCGGGACAGAGTCACTGAAGCTTTCTTT	CASSPRDRVTEAFF
17	TRBV4-1	TRBJ2-3	NA	NA	TGCGCCAGCCAAAAAGGCGCCCTCACGGACAGCACAGATACGCAGTATTTT	CASQKGALTDSTDTQYF
17	TRBV5-1	TRBJ1-5	NA	TRBD1	TGCGCCAGCAGCCCAGGGGACAGGGCTAATAGCAATCAGCCCCAGCATTTT	CASSPGDRANSNQPQHF
16	TRBV5-1	TRBJ2-3	NA	TRBD2	TGCGCCAGCAGCTTTCTAGCGGGGGGGCCTGGAGATACGCAGTATTTT	CASSFLAGGPGDTQYF
13	TRBV10-1	TRBJ1-1	few	NA	TGCGCCAGCAGCTCGACAGAAACTCGCCAAGCTTTCTTT	CASSSTETRQAFF
15	TRBV6-5	TRBJ2-7	NA	NA	TGTGCCAGCAGTCTAGAGAAGGGGCCATCCTACGAGCAGTACTTC	CASSLEKGPSYEQYF
14	TRBV7-2	TRBJ1-2	NA	NA	TGTGCCAGCAGCTTAAACAACCTAGACTATGGCTACACCTTC	CASSLNNLDYGYTF
19	TRBV6-2/TRBV6-3	TRBJ1-6	NA	TRBD1	TGTGCCAGCAGTTACTATAAACTTCCGGGACAGGGGACTTTGGCACCCCTCCACTTT	CASSYYKLPGQGTLAPLHF
16	TRBV28	TRBJ1-1	NA	TRBD1	TGTGCCAGCAGCCACGGACAGGGTTTTCAAAATTTTGAAGCTTTCTTT	CASSHGQGFQNFEAFF
14	TRBV18	TRBJ2-7	NA	TRBD1	TGTGCCAGCTCTCTCCGGACAGGGGTCCACGAGCAGTACTTC	CASSLRTGVHEQYF
14	TRBV28	TRBJ1-3	NA	NA	TGTGCCAGCACTACCGGGCCGTGGGGAAACACCATATATTTT	CASTTGPWGNTIYF
11	TRBV30	TRBJ2-7	NA	NA	TGTGCCTCCGATGCCCCAGGGAGACCGTACTTC	CASDAPGRPYF
15	TRBV4-3	TRBJ2-7	NA	NA	TGCGCCAGCAGCCAAGAAGCCGACGGAACCTACGAGCAGTACTTC	CASSQEADGTYEQYF
12	TRBV28	TRBJ1-1	once	NA	TGTGCCAGCAGTTTACCAAACACTGAAGCTTTCTTT	CASSLPNTEAFF
15	TRBV7-2	TRBJ1-5	NA	NA	TGTGCCAGCAGCCCCCAGGACGGGTCCAATCAGCCCCAGCATTTT	CASSPQDGSNQPQHF
14	TRBV6-5	TRBJ1-2	NA	NA	TGTGCCAGCAGTTACTCGGAAGTCCGCCCTGGGATCACCTTC	CASSYSEVRPGITF
15	TRBV4-1	TRBJ1-2	NA	NA	TGCGCCAGCAGCCAAGATTTAGCTGGGAACTATGGCTACACCTTC	CASSQDLAGNYGYTF